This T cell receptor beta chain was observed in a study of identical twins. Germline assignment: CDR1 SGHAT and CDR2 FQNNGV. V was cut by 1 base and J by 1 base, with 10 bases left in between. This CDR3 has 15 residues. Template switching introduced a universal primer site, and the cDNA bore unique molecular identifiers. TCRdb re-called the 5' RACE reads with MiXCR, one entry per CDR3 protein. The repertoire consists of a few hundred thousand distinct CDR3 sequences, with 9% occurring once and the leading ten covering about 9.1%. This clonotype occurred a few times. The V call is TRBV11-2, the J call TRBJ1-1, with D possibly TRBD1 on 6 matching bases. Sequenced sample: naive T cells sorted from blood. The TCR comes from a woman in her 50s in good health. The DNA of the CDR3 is TGTGCCAGCAGCTTAGGGCCACAGGGGAACACTGAAGCTTTCTTT. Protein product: CASSLGPQGNTEAFF.